This T cell receptor beta chain was identified during a study of T-cell reconstitution after alpha-beta-depleted transplantation in children. The trim removed 5 bases at V and 2 bases at J, leaving 7 bases unmatched. Looked up from germline, CDR1 is SGHRS and CDR2 is YFSETQ. This CDR3 is 15 amino acids long. This sample's TCRbeta library carried unique molecular identifier barcodes. Using its own MiXCR run on the PCR reads, TCRdb lists one record per CDR3 protein. The table records fewer than 120,000 distinct CDR3 sequences, 10% to 13% of them present only once. This clonotype was observed at least ten times.

J is TRBJ2-5 and V is TRBV5-1, with 9 bases that match TRBD2. The clonotype originates from a human donor who donated a stem cell graft to a child with acute lymphoblastic leukemia. The specimen comprised PBMCs from the stem cell graft donor, sampled from the stem cell graft. CDR3 nucleotides: TGCGCCAGCAGGGAGACTAGCGGAAGACAAGAGACCCAGTACTTC. Translation gives CASRETSGRQETQYF.